This is a list of T cell receptor beta chains from one sample in a study of PD-L1 blockade in urothelial cancer. The assay was immunoSEQ multiplex PCR, and TCRdb's table has in-frame clones only and misses some. The profile shows around 19,000 clones, about 91% of them singletons. This specimen consisted of PBMCs, obtained around atezolizumab (anti-PD-L1) treatment. The receptor source for this set is a man aged 50-60 years with urothelial cancer. Each CDR3 is given with its conserved first and last residue. A D gene is named only where the DNA matches it firmly. Where a row states a size, it is once, few, many or the class of an expanded clone; other rows omit it.

j_call: TRBJ1-1; clone_size: NA; d_call: TRBD1; v_call: TRBV7-3; cdr3_nt: TGTGCCAGCAGTCCCGGACAGGGACAAGAAGCTTTCTTT; cdr3_aa: CASSPGQGQEAFF
j_call: TRBJ2-1; clone_size: NA; d_call: TRBD1; v_call: TRBV9; cdr3_nt: TGTGCCAGCAGCGCGACAGGGGGCGGCAATGAGCAGTTCTTC; cdr3_aa: CASSATGGGNEQFF
j_call: TRBJ2-7; clone_size: few; d_call: NA; v_call: TRBV11-2; cdr3_nt: TGTGCCAGCGTAAGTCTCCGGGCCTACGAGCAGTACTTC; cdr3_aa: CASVSLRAYEQYF
j_call: TRBJ1-4; clone_size: NA; d_call: NA; v_call: TRBV30; cdr3_nt: TGTGCCTGGAGAGAGAATGAAAAACTGTTTTTT; cdr3_aa: CAWRENEKLFF
j_call: TRBJ1-5; clone_size: NA; d_call: TRBD1; v_call: TRBV7-8; cdr3_nt: TGTGCCAGCAGCTCCAGCGGACAGGTCGGCAATCAGCCCCAGCATTTT; cdr3_aa: CASSSSGQVGNQPQHF
j_call: TRBJ2-5; clone_size: NA; d_call: TRBD2; v_call: TRBV11-3; cdr3_nt: TGTGCCAGCAGCTTAGGGACTAGCGGGGCGGAGACCCAGTACTTC; cdr3_aa: CASSLGTSGAETQYF
j_call: TRBJ2-1; clone_size: NA; d_call: NA; v_call: TRBV28; cdr3_nt: TGTGCCAGCAGCTTCCAGGGGAATGAGCAGTTCTTC; cdr3_aa: CASSFQGNEQFF
j_call: TRBJ2-7; clone_size: NA; d_call: NA; v_call: TRBV2; cdr3_nt: TGTGCCACCTTGGGGGGTCGGCTAGACTACGAGCAGTACTTC; cdr3_aa: CATLGGRLDYEQYF
j_call: TRBJ1-2; clone_size: NA; d_call: TRBD1; v_call: TRBV10-2; cdr3_nt: TGCGCCAGCAGTGATTGGAACAGGGGCAACTATGGCTACACCTTC; cdr3_aa: CASSDWNRGNYGYTF
j_call: TRBJ1-5; clone_size: NA; d_call: NA; v_call: TRBV6-1; cdr3_nt: TGTGCCAGCAGTGAAGCAGGGACTATGGCGGGATGGCCCCAGCATTTT; cdr3_aa: CASSEAGTMAGWPQHF
j_call: TRBJ2-3; clone_size: NA; d_call: NA; v_call: TRBV19; cdr3_nt: TGTGCCAGTAACTCTCTAACGGATACGCAGTATTTT; cdr3_aa: CASNSLTDTQYF
j_call: TRBJ2-7; clone_size: NA; d_call: TRBD2; v_call: TRBV13; cdr3_nt: TGTGCCAGCAGCTCCCCTTGGGGGGGGGACTCCTACGAGCAGTACTTC; cdr3_aa: CASSSPWGGDSYEQYF
j_call: TRBJ1-5; clone_size: NA; d_call: TRBD1; v_call: TRBV6-5; cdr3_nt: TGTGCCAGCAGTTACCAGGGGGGCAATCAGCCCCAGCATTTT; cdr3_aa: CASSYQGGNQPQHF
j_call: TRBJ2-7; clone_size: NA; d_call: TRBD2; v_call: TRBV10-2; cdr3_nt: TGCGCCACCGGGACTACAGGCCACTACGAGCAGTACTTC; cdr3_aa: CATGTTGHYEQYF
j_call: TRBJ2-1; clone_size: once; d_call: TRBD2; v_call: TRBV9; cdr3_nt: TGTGCCAGCAGCGTAGCGGGCGGGGGTTACAATGAGCAGTTCTTC; cdr3_aa: CASSVAGGGYNEQFF
j_call: TRBJ1-2; clone_size: NA; d_call: TRBD1; v_call: TRBV19; cdr3_nt: TGTGCCAGTACCGCCGACAGGGCTGCCTATGGCTACACCTTC; cdr3_aa: CASTADRAAYGYTF
j_call: TRBJ1-5; clone_size: NA; d_call: NA; v_call: TRBV6-5; cdr3_nt: TGTGCCAGCAGCCCTTACTACAATCAGCCCCAGCATTTT; cdr3_aa: CASSPYYNQPQHF
j_call: TRBJ2-7; clone_size: NA; d_call: NA; v_call: TRBV10-2; cdr3_nt: TGCGCCAGCAGGCCCCGAGGAGGCAACTCCTACGAGCAGTACTTC; cdr3_aa: CASRPRGGNSYEQYF
j_call: TRBJ2-5; clone_size: NA; d_call: NA; v_call: TRBV5-1; cdr3_nt: TGCGCCAGCAGATTTGGTCCACGGCAAGAGACCCAGTACTTC; cdr3_aa: CASRFGPRQETQYF
j_call: TRBJ2-7; clone_size: NA; d_call: NA; v_call: TRBV4-3; cdr3_nt: TGCGCCAGCAGCCAAGAGCGGGGACCCTACGAGCAGTACTTC; cdr3_aa: CASSQERGPYEQYF
j_call: TRBJ2-7; clone_size: NA; d_call: NA; v_call: TRBV2; cdr3_nt: TGTGCCAGCAGTGAGACAGCAACATACGAGCAGTACTTC; cdr3_aa: CASSETATYEQYF
j_call: TRBJ2-1; clone_size: NA; d_call: NA; v_call: TRBV5-1; cdr3_nt: TGCGCCAGCAGCTCTAGCAATGAGCAGTTCTTC; cdr3_aa: CASSSSNEQFF
j_call: TRBJ2-7; clone_size: few; d_call: TRBD1; v_call: TRBV6-1; cdr3_nt: TGTGCCAGCACCAACCCGGGACAGGGGGCCTACGAGCAGTACTTC; cdr3_aa: CASTNPGQGAYEQYF
j_call: TRBJ2-2; clone_size: NA; d_call: NA; v_call: TRBV6-5; cdr3_nt: TGTGCCAGCAGTTACTCGAAAGCTCCCACCGGGGAGCTGTTTTTT; cdr3_aa: CASSYSKAPTGELFF